The 31 T cell receptor beta chains presented below share a single source sample, sequenced in a study of shared clonotypes between healthy human individuals. The assay was immunoSEQ multiplex PCR, and TCRdb's table has in-frame clones only and misses some. The sample has roughly 1,800,000 clones, about 95% seen once. The naive CD8 population came from CD45RO-negative cells selected for CCR7, without terminally differentiated effector memory CD45RA+ cells. Specimen: naive CD8+ T cells sorted from blood. The source of these receptors is a man in his late teens or twenties in good health.

Concerning this clone itself: Other DNA sequences in the same sample also yield this CDR3. V gene TRBV27 combines with J gene TRBJ1-5; the match to TRBD1 covers 11 bases. The CDR3 has 15 residues. V shed 6 bases, J shed 7 bases, and the junction held 8 bases outside the gene matches. In germline, CDR1 is MNHEY, CDR2 SMNVEV (reference sequence). The CDR3 region is CASSPGQGAGQPQHF. The CDR3 DNA reads TGTGCCAGCAGCCCCGGACAGGGGGCAGGGCAGCCCCAGCATTTT.

CDR3 DNA: TGTGCCAGCAGCGTTCGTCTTTACACCGGGGAGCTGTTTTTT. Translated: CASSVRLYTGELFF. The chain is built from TRBV9 and TRBJ2-2; D gene ambiguous. Trimming left V 2 bases short and J 3 bases short, with 8 bases between. CDR3 length equals 14 residues. The V gene's germline CDR1 is SGDLS and CDR2 YYNGEE.

The rearrangement links TRBV27 to TRBJ2-1, with TRBD2 identical over 11 bases. Per germline, CDR1 MNHEY and CDR2 SMNVEV (reference sequence). The ends lost 5 bases at V and 7 bases at J; junction bases unmatched: 7. The CDR3 is made up of 15 amino acids. DNA for the CDR3: TGTGCCAGCAGTACTAGCGGGAGTGTGGGAAATGAGCAGTTCTTC. Translating it yields CASSTSGSVGNEQFF.

V gene TRBV7-9 combines with J gene TRBJ2-7, with D hard to call. V was shortened by 4 bases and J by 2 bases, with 12 bases between the two germline ends. In germline, CDR1 is SEHNR, CDR2 FQNEAQ (reference sequence). The CDR3 is made up of 14 amino acids. CDR3: CASSYADGTYEQYF. In DNA form, the CDR3 reads TGTGCCAGCAGCTACGCCGACGGAACCTACGAGCAGTACTTC.

CDR3 nucleotides: TGTGCCAGCAGCGTGTATAAGGGATCCGAGCAGTACTTC. It specifies CASSVYKGSEQYF. The chain has TRBV7-2 and TRBJ2-7, with D uncertain. This CDR3 is built from 13 residues. Between the trimmed V and J ends, which lost 5 bases and 6 bases, there was a span of 14 bases. The germline V gene has CDR1 SGHTA and CDR2 FQGNSA.

The chain is built from TRBV6-5 and TRBJ2-5; 7 bases align to TRBD2. This CDR3 has 16 residues. Germline-derived CDR1 and CDR2 are MNHEY and SVGAGI. J gave up 5 bases and V 0 bases, and 9 bases lay outside the gene matches. In DNA form, the CDR3 reads TGTGCCAGCAGTTACTCGGGTCCGGACGGGGGGGAGACCCAGTACTTC. Translated: CASSYSGPDGGETQYF.

The chain has TRBV29-1 and TRBJ2-7; 8 positions agree with TRBD1. Trimming cost V 4 bases and J 6 bases; bases outside gene matches: 11. CDR1 is SQVTM and CDR2 is ANQGSEA in the germline V gene. The CDR3 runs 14 residues. In DNA form, the CDR3 reads TGCAGCGTTGGAGCGGCGGACAGGGTGGGCGAGCAGTACTTC. It yields the protein CSVGAADRVGEQYF.

This chain uses TRBV28 with TRBJ2-7; 9 bases match TRBD1. This CDR3 contains 13 residues. The trim removed 8 bases at V and 3 bases at J, leaving 5 bases unmatched. The germline CDR1 and CDR2 sequences are MDHEN and SYDVKM. The chain's CDR3 is CASFSDRGYEQYF. For the CDR3, the DNA is TGTGCCAGCTTTTCGGACAGGGGCTACGAGCAGTACTTC.

This clone was seen a single time. The chain couples TRBV28 to TRBJ1-1; TRBD1 matches at 12 bases. This CDR3 is 18 amino acids long. J was trimmed by 0 bases and V by 5 bases; bases with no gene match: 10. CDR1 MDHEN and CDR2 SYDVKM come from the germline V gene. CDR3 sequence: CASSTPGDRGRLNTEAFF. CDR3 bases: TGTGCCAGCAGTACCCCCGGGGACAGGGGGCGCTTGAACACTGAAGCTTTCTTT.

Note on this clone: Other DNA sequences within the sample encode an identical CDR3. CDR3: CASSYGRGTEAFF. The CDR3 nucleotides are TGTGCCAGCAGTTATGGTCGGGGCACTGAAGCTTTCTTT. The chain uses TRBV6-5 and TRBJ1-1; D gene uncertain. The CDR3 runs 13 residues. V lost 3 bases to trimming and J lost 4 bases, with 9 bases between them. The germline gives CDR1 MNHEY, CDR2 SVGAGI.

This chain connects TRBV6-1 to TRBJ1-6; possible D gene TRBD1, 5 bases. V was shortened by 3 bases and J by 0 bases, with 9 bases between the two germline ends. Looked up from germline, CDR1 is MNHNS and CDR2 is SASEGT. This CDR3 has 16 amino acids. CDR3 in DNA: TGTGCCAGCAGTGATCAGGGTTCCTCCTATAATTCACCCCTCCACTTT. Protein sequence: CASSDQGSSYNSPLHF.

The chain has TRBV29-1 and TRBJ2-5, with 8 bases identical to TRBD1. The CDR3 has 13 amino acids. The V segment lost 8 bases and the J segment 0 bases; nucleotides outside the gene matches: 5. From germline, CDR1 is SQVTM and CDR2 ANQGSEA. The CDR3 bases are TGCAGCACGGACAGGGAGAACCAAGAGACCCAGTACTTC. Translating gives CSTDRENQETQYF.

In regard to this clone: This sample includes further DNA sequences coding for the same CDR3. The genes are TRBV30 and TRBJ2-7, with 7 bases aligning to TRBD1. The CDR3 sequence is 13 residues long. The J segment lost 5 bases and the V segment lost 3 bases, leaving 7 bases of the junction unmatched. Germline CDR1 reads GTSNPN; CDR2 reads SVGIG (reference sequence). The DNA of the CDR3 is TGTGCCTGGAGGGACACAGGGGACCACGAGCAGTACTTC. Translated, it gives CAWRDTGDHEQYF.

The chain recombines TRBV29-1 with TRBJ1-2; possible D gene TRBD1, 6 bases. Trimming cost V 2 bases and J 4 bases, with 14 bases left between them. The CDR3 covers 14 residues. From germline, CDR1 is SQVTM and CDR2 ANQGSEA. CDR3: CSVEYGQQVYGYTF. The CDR3 region has the DNA TGCAGCGTTGAATATGGACAGCAAGTCTATGGCTACACCTTC.

CDR3 coding DNA: TGTGCCAGCAGTGAGGGTGGTAGTCAGCCCCAGCATTTT. It is translated as CASSEGGSQPQHF. The gene calls are TRBV2 and TRBJ1-5; D is ambiguous. This CDR3 comprises 13 residues. Germline CDR1 reads SNHLY; CDR2 reads FYNNEI. V was trimmed by 3 bases and J by 6 bases, leaving 9 bases between them. Complete variable domain (other parts from reference TRBV2 and TRBJ1-5): EPEVTQTPSHQVTQMGQEVILRCVPISNHLYFYWYRQILGQKVEFLVSFYNNEISEKSEIFDDQFSVERPDGSNFTLKIRSTKLEDSAMYFCASSEGGSQPQHFGDGTRLSIL.

Details on this clone: The junction does not match germline at one end; this may be a read error. The V and J genes are TRBV29-1 and TRBJ2-1, with TRBD2 identical over 10 bases. The CDR3 contains 14 residues. Germline CDR1 and CDR2: SQVTM and ANQGSEA. CDR3 nucleotide sequence: TGCAGCGGTGAAACTAGCGGGGTTTACAATGAGCAGTTCTTC. Translating it yields CSGETSGVYNEQFF.

The V call is TRBV2, the J call TRBJ2-3, with 7 positions matching TRBD1. J lost 0 bases, V lost 3 bases, and 3 bases had no gene match. This CDR3 region has 15 residues. CDR1 and CDR2 from the germline V gene are SNHLY and FYNNEI. CDR3 protein: CASSEPGGSTDTQYF. The CDR3 nucleotides read TGTGCCAGCAGTGAGCCAGGGGGAAGCACAGATACGCAGTATTTT. Filled out from reference TRBV2 and TRBJ2-3, the complete variable domain reads EPEVTQTPSHQVTQMGQEVILRCVPISNHLYFYWYRQILGQKVEFLVSFYNNEISEKSEIFDDQFSVERPDGSNFTLKIRSTKLEDSAMYFCASSEPGGSTDTQYFGPGTRLTVL.

The chain recombines TRBV2 with TRBJ2-7; D gene unclear. The CDR3 sequence is 12 residues long. Between the trimmed V and J ends, which lost 2 bases and 5 bases, there was a span of 7 bases. The germline V gene has CDR1 SNHLY and CDR2 FYNNEI. DNA for the CDR3: TGTGCCAGCAGTGAATCCTTTGACGAGCAGTACTTC. Its translation is CASSESFDEQYF.

This sequence joins TRBV27 and TRBJ2-7, with D possibly TRBD1 on 6 matching bases. The germline V and J ends were trimmed by 3 bases and 3 bases, with 18 bases remaining between them. Germline assignment: CDR1 MNHEY and CDR2 SMNVEV (reference sequence). CDR3 length: 16 amino acids. This CDR3 is CASSFSTGQMNYEQYF. For the CDR3, the DNA is TGTGCCAGCAGTTTCTCGACAGGTCAAATGAACTACGAGCAGTACTTC.

The chain couples TRBV5-1 to TRBJ2-3, with 7 bases identical to TRBD2. Looked up from germline, CDR1 is SGHRS and CDR2 is YFSETQ. V shed 4 bases, J shed 0 bases, and the junction held 5 bases outside the gene matches. This CDR3 spans 15 amino acids. As DNA, the CDR3 is TGCGCCAGCAGCGCAGCGGGATTTAGCACAGATACGCAGTATTTT. It codes for CASSAAGFSTDTQYF.

The chain recombines TRBV5-4 with TRBJ2-7; 9 bases are shared with TRBD1. Germline V gene data show CDR1 as SGHNT and CDR2 as YYREEE (reference sequence). The CDR3 is 16 amino acids. Trimming at V came to 4 bases and at J to 0 bases, leaving 8 bases not matched to a gene. Here the CDR3 DNA reads TGTGCCAGCAGCATTACCGGGACAGGGAGCTCCTACGAGCAGTACTTC. Translated: CASSITGTGSSYEQYF.

The rearrangement uses TRBV30 and TRBJ2-1; a possible D gene is TRBD2 (6 bases). The germline V and J ends were trimmed by 1 base and 8 bases, with 9 bases remaining between them. The germline gives CDR1 GTSNPN, CDR2 SVGIG (reference sequence). The length of the CDR3 is 12 residues. The CDR3 spells CAWSDPGDEQFF. In DNA form, the CDR3 reads TGTGCCTGGAGTGATCCGGGGGATGAGCAGTTCTTC.

J is TRBJ1-2 and V is TRBV5-1; no reliable D call. Germline CDR1 and CDR2: SGHRS and YFSETQ. The CDR3 runs 14 residues. Trimming removed 1 base from V and 7 bases from J, with 14 bases in between. CDR3 sequence (DNA): TGCGCCAGCAGCTTGATTTCCGGATCCGGTGGCTACACCTTC. It specifies CASSLISGSGGYTF.

The chain has TRBV10-1 and TRBJ2-3; 9 nucleotides agree with TRBD2. After removal of 3 bases from V and 4 bases from J, the junction contained 8 bases not matched to a gene. Germline CDR1 is WNHNN and CDR2 is SYGVQD (reference sequence). The CDR3 contains 16 residues. In DNA form, the CDR3 reads TGCGCCAGCAGTGATCCGGGGCTAGCGGGATCAGATACGCAGTATTTT. Translated: CASSDPGLAGSDTQYF.

V is TRBV4-3 and J is TRBJ2-3, with 8 bases aligning to TRBD2. The CDR3 runs to 17 residues. With 0 bases clipped from V and 1 base from J, the junction kept 6 bases outside the gene matches. Germline loops: CDR1 LGHNA, CDR2 YSLEER. The CDR3 bases are TGCGCCAGCAGCCAAGATCCGTGGCGGGAGGGCACAGATACGCAGTATTTT. Its protein is CASSQDPWREGTDTQYF.

The chain carries TRBV4-1 and TRBJ2-7; no reliable D call. V lost 4 bases and J lost 3, with 13 bases in between. The CDR3 runs 14 residues. Germline CDR1 reads MGHRA; CDR2 reads YSYEKL. The CDR3 DNA reads TGCGCCAGCAGCCCCTACGAAACCCTCTACGAGCAGTACTTC. It is translated as CASSPYETLYEQYF.

Details on this clone: This same CDR3 is encoded by further DNA sequences in the sample. This chain uses TRBV19 with TRBJ2-7; D is possibly TRBD1 (6 bases). Deletions cut 3 bases from V and 0 bases from J, with 9 bases between. Looked up from germline, CDR1 is LNHDA and CDR2 is SQIVND (reference sequence). The CDR3 contains 14 residues. Here the CDR3 DNA reads TGTGCCAGTAGTATCGAAGGGGGCTCCTACGAGCAGTACTTC. Its translation is CASSIEGGSYEQYF.

V is TRBV28 and J is TRBJ2-1; D uncertain. The germline gives CDR1 MDHEN, CDR2 SYDVKM. This CDR3 has 14 residues. V was cut by 3 bases and J by 3 bases, with 9 bases left in between. CDR3 sequence reads: CASSFPFFYNEQFF. The CDR3 DNA follows: TGTGCCAGCAGTTTCCCGTTCTTCTACAATGAGCAGTTCTTC.

As concerns this clone: This CDR3 is also generated by other DNA sequences in the sample. V and J are TRBV27 and TRBJ2-1; either TRBD1 or TRBD2 may supply D (5 bases each). From germline, CDR1 is MNHEY and CDR2 SMNVEV (reference sequence). V lost 3 bases to trimming and J lost 4 bases, with 13 bases between them. CDR3 length: 15 amino acids. CDR3 nucleotide sequence: TGTGCCAGCAGTTTTTCCGGGACCCTTTACAATGAGCAGTTCTTC. Translating gives CASSFSGTLYNEQFF.

The rearrangement uses TRBV9 and TRBJ2-3; 9 bases fit TRBD2. CDR1 SGDLS and CDR2 YYNGEE come from the germline V gene. This CDR3 comprises 16 residues. J was trimmed by 2 bases and V by 4 bases; bases with no gene match: 8. DNA for the CDR3: TGTGCCAGCAGCCCCACAGCGGGAGGAAACACAGATACGCAGTATTTT. It yields the protein CASSPTAGGNTDTQYF.

J is TRBJ2-7 and V is TRBV5-1; the match to TRBD1 covers 10 bases. The germline CDR1 and CDR2 sequences are SGHRS and YFSETQ. The length of the CDR3 is 16 residues. V lost 0 bases to trimming and J lost 4 bases; unmatched junction nucleotides: 7. CDR3 loop: CASSLAVGTGEYEQYF. DNA of the CDR3: TGCGCCAGCAGCTTGGCCGTAGGGACAGGGGAATACGAGCAGTACTTC.